Each of the 27 T cell receptor beta chains below was sequenced from the same sample in a study of response to subunit inactivated influenza vaccine. Using its own MiXCR run on the RT-PCR reads, TCRdb lists one record per CDR3 protein. The table shows 650,000 to 700,000 distinct CDR3 sequences, with about a sixth occurring only once. This specimen was PBMCs from blood, taken 11 to 12 days after vaccination. All receptors come from a man aged 50 to 60 who received an inactivated influenza vaccine.

The gene calls are TRBV9 and TRBJ2-5; 9 nucleotides match TRBD2. V was pared by 4 bases and J by 0 bases, with 4 bases of the junction left unmatched. The CDR3 length is 15 residues. Germline CDR1 reads SGDLS; CDR2 reads YYNGEE. The CDR3 DNA sequence: TGTGCCAGCAGCCCCCAGCGGGGGGACCAAGAGACCCAGTACTTC. The encoded protein is CASSPQRGDQETQYF.

This clonotype was picked up a small number of times. This chain uses TRBV3-1 with TRBJ2-1; D may be TRBD2 (6 bases). The V and J ends lost 1 base and 8 bases respectively, with 12 bases between them. The CDR3 extends over 14 amino acids. The V gene's germline CDR1 is LGHDT and CDR2 YNNKEL (reference sequence). The CDR3 sequence is CASSQGTTNHEQFF. CDR3 nucleotide sequence: TGTGCCAGCAGCCAAGGGACTACCAACCATGAGCAGTTCTTC.

This chain uses TRBV27 with TRBJ2-7, with 8 nucleotides matching TRBD1. The CDR3 has 16 residues. Trimming at V came to 6 bases and at J to 5 bases, leaving 15 bases not matched to a gene. CDR1 MNHEY and CDR2 SMNVEV come from the germline V gene (reference sequence). The CDR3 sequence is CASRLGRDRFIDEQYF. CDR3 nucleotides: TGTGCCAGCAGATTAGGACGGGACAGGTTCATCGACGAGCAGTACTTC.

The rearrangement joins TRBV6-5 to TRBJ1-2; D is possibly TRBD1 (5 bases). V was cut by 6 bases and J by 0 bases, with 5 bases left in between. The CDR3 has 12 amino acids. Germline assignment: CDR1 MNHEY and CDR2 SVGAGI. The CDR3 protein is CASRTANYGYTF. CDR3 nucleotide sequence: TGTGCCAGCAGGACAGCTAACTATGGCTACACCTTC.

The rearrangement joins TRBV25-1 to TRBJ1-2, with TRBD1 matching over 9 bases. CDR1 is MGHDK and CDR2 is SYGVNS in the germline V gene. Trimming removed 6 bases from V and 7 bases from J; junction bases left unmatched: 6. There are 13 residues in the CDR3. In nucleotides, the CDR3 is TGTGCCAGCAGCGGCGGGACAGGGAGTGGCTACACCTTC. Protein product: CASSGGTGSGYTF.

The CDR3 nucleotides read TGTGCCAGCAGTTCCCGGAGCGGGGGTAGCACAGATACGCAGTATTTT. Amino acid sequence: CASSSRSGGSTDTQYF. The rearrangement uses TRBV6-5 and TRBJ2-3, with 8 bases matching TRBD2. Trimming took 4 bases from V and 0 from J; bases not matched to a gene: 6. This CDR3 has 16 amino acids. Germline V gene lookup returns CDR1 MNHEY and CDR2 SVGAGI.

The table lists this clonotype with a few counts. The chain combines TRBV20-1 with TRBJ2-1; D might be TRBD1 or TRBD2, each matching 7 bases. The V and J ends lost 4 bases and 9 bases respectively, with 16 bases between them. CDR1 DFQATT and CDR2 SNEGSKA come from the germline V gene (reference sequence). The CDR3 extends over 13 amino acids. CDR3 DNA: TGCAGTGCTACAGGGGGGGGGGCCCGTGAGCAGTTCTTC. Encoded protein: CSATGGGAREQFF.

The chain is built from TRBV6-2 or TRBV6-3 and TRBJ2-1; TRBD1 aligns across 8 bases. CDR3 length equals 13 residues. Germline V gene data show CDR1 as MNHEY and CDR2 as SVGEGT. After removal of 4 bases from V and 9 bases from J, the junction contained 5 bases not matched to a gene. The CDR3 nucleotides read TGTGCCAGCAGTTCTACAGGGGGAAGTGAGCAGTTCTTC. Translation: CASSSTGGSEQFF.

V gene TRBV20-1 combines with J gene TRBJ2-1, with D hard to call. From germline, CDR1 is DFQATT and CDR2 SNEGSKA (reference sequence). This CDR3 region has 14 residues. Trimming left V 0 bases short and J 3 bases short, with 9 bases between. DNA of the CDR3: TGCAGTGCTAGAGATCCTATAAACTACAATGAGCAGTTCTTC. This translates into CSARDPINYNEQFF.

In this sample, this clonotype turned up a few times. The rearrangement joins TRBV20-1 to TRBJ2-1; the match to TRBD2 covers 10 bases. Looked up from germline, CDR1 is DFQATT and CDR2 is SNEGSKA (reference sequence). V gave up 5 bases and J gave up 8 bases; unmatched junction bases: 9. The CDR3 is made up of 14 amino acids. In DNA form, the CDR3 reads TGCAGTGCTGGGAGGGCTAGCGGGAGCTATGAGCAGTTCTTC. This encodes CSAGRASGSYEQFF.

This clonotype came up a few times. CDR3 sequence reads: CSVAPQGREETQYF. DNA for the CDR3: TGCAGCGTTGCTCCCCAGGGGAGGGAAGAGACCCAGTACTTC. The chain carries TRBV29-1 and TRBJ2-5; the D gene is possibly TRBD2 (7 bases). CDR1 and CDR2 from the germline V gene are SQVTM and ANQGSEA. V was clipped by 4 bases and J by 3 bases, with 15 bases between them. The CDR3 totals 14 residues.

This clonotype was picked up many times. The chain uses TRBV20-1 and TRBJ2-3; 8 bases fit TRBD2. The CDR3 spans 15 residues. The V and J ends lost 0 bases and 1 base, in that order; junction bases with no gene match: 3. CDR1 and CDR2 (germline): DFQATT, SNEGSKA (reference sequence). Here the CDR3 reads CSARDMRGGTDTQYF. For the CDR3, the DNA is TGCAGTGCTAGAGATATGCGGGGGGGCACAGATACGCAGTATTTT.

This clonotype was counted many times. V usage is TRBV29-1 and J usage is TRBJ2-3, with TRBD1 matching 11 bases. V lost 2 bases, J lost 4 bases, and 5 bases stayed unmatched. CDR3 length equals 15 residues. Germline V lookup: CDR1 SQVTM, CDR2 ANQGSEA. The CDR3 region has the DNA TGCAGCGTTGAAAAGGGACAGGGGGTTGCAGATACGCAGTATTTT. Protein sequence: CSVEKGQGVADTQYF.

This chain links TRBV20-1 with TRBJ1-2; possibly TRBD1 for D (6 bases). CDR3 length: 13 residues. V lost 6 bases to trimming and J lost 0 bases, with 11 bases between them. Germline CDR1 DFQATT, CDR2 SNEGSKA (reference sequence). CDR3: CSARQAPNYGYTF. CDR3 nucleotide sequence: TGCAGTGCACGACAGGCACCTAACTATGGCTACACCTTC.

The rearrangement joins TRBV30 to TRBJ2-3, with 11 bases identical to TRBD2. The CDR3 covers 16 residues. Germline V lookup: CDR1 GTSNPN, CDR2 SVGIG (reference sequence). The ends lost 2 bases at V and 4 bases at J; junction bases unmatched: 8. The CDR3, as DNA: TGTGCCTGGAGTTATCTGACTAGCGGGGACTCAGATACGCAGTATTTT. Its translation is CAWSYLTSGDSDTQYF.

This chain joins TRBV5-1 and TRBJ2-7; the match to TRBD1 covers 7 bases. J was trimmed by 1 base and V by 7 bases; bases with no gene match: 11. Germline V gene data show CDR1 as SGHRS and CDR2 as YFSETQ. CDR3 length: 15 residues. The CDR3 sequence is CASPLDREKSYEQYF. The CDR3 bases are TGCGCCAGCCCCCTCGACAGGGAAAAGTCCTACGAGCAGTACTTC.

This clonotype was observed at least ten times. The chain employs TRBV11-2 and TRBJ2-1; D is uncertain. The V gene's germline CDR1 is SGHAT and CDR2 FQNNGV. V lost 3 bases and J lost 2, with 5 bases in between. This CDR3 contains 13 residues. The CDR3 bases are TGTGCCAGCAGCTTGAGACCCTACAATGAGCAGTTCTTC. The encoded protein is CASSLRPYNEQFF.

The genes are TRBV12-3 or TRBV12-4 and TRBJ2-2; D not certain. There are 14 residues in the CDR3. The V end was cut by 7 bases, the J end by 3 bases, with 12 bases between. In nucleotides, the CDR3 is TGTGCCAGCAACTTCAGGTCGTACACCGGGGAGCTGTTTTTT. This codes for CASNFRSYTGELFF.

The sample holds many counts of this clonotype. J is TRBJ1-5 and V is TRBV7-2; D might be TRBD1 (5 bases). The CDR3 has 15 residues. Trimming stripped 5 bases from V and 3 bases from J, with 14 bases between. From germline, CDR1 is SGHTA and CDR2 FQGNSA. The CDR3 DNA follows: TGTGCCAGCAGCCACTACACAGGCGACAATCAGCCCCAGCATTTT. It encodes CASSHYTGDNQPQHF. Based on the CDR3 plus reference TRBV7-2 and TRBJ1-5, the full variable domain is GAGVSQSPSNKVTEKGKDVELRCDPISGHTALYWYRQSLGQGLEFLIYFQGNSAPDKSGLPSDRFSAERTGGSVSTLTIQRTQQEDSAVYLCASSHYTGDNQPQHFGDGTRLSIL.

There are a few counts of this clonotype. The V call is TRBV30, the J call TRBJ2-7; 14 nucleotides align to TRBD2. J gave up 7 bases and V 0 bases, and 8 bases lay outside the gene matches. Germline CDR1 reads GTSNPN; CDR2 reads SVGIG (reference sequence). This CDR3 has 16 amino acids. The CDR3 DNA reads TGTGCCTGGAGTGTAGGGACTAGCGGGAGCACGGGAGAGCAGTACTTC. Its translation is CAWSVGTSGSTGEQYF.

The V gene is TRBV29-1, the J gene TRBJ1-1; TRBD1 is a possible D gene (5 bases). The germline V gene has CDR1 SQVTM and CDR2 ANQGSEA. The V gene lost 4 bases and the J gene lost 1 base, with 13 bases spanning the gap. CDR3 size: 14 residues. The CDR3: CSVARLTANTEAFF. In DNA, the CDR3 is TGCAGCGTTGCCCGCTTGACAGCGAACACTGAAGCTTTCTTT. Supplemented by reference TRBV29-1 and TRBJ1-1, the full variable domain reads SAVISQKPSRDICQRGTSLTIQCQVDSQVTMMFWYRQQPGQSLTLIATANQGSEATYESGFVIDKFPISRPNLTFSTLTVSNMSPEDSSIYLCSVARLTANTEAFFGQGTRLTVV.

The CDR3 sequence is CASSTDRNSPLHF. CDR3 coding DNA: TGTGCCAGCAGTACTGACAGGAACTCACCCCTCCACTTT. The chain combines TRBV2 with TRBJ1-6, with D possibly matching TRBD1 (6 bases). Germline V gene data show CDR1 as SNHLY and CDR2 as FYNNEI. There are 13 residues in the CDR3. V dropped 5 bases and J dropped 10 bases, with 12 bases sitting between them.

CDR3 protein: CASSLALGTFETQYF. CDR3 coding DNA: TGTGCCAGCAGCTTAGCCCTGGGGACATTTGAGACCCAGTACTTC. The V call is TRBV7-2, the J call TRBJ2-5, with D possibly being TRBD1 (6 bases). Germline V gives CDR1 SGHTA, CDR2 FQGNSA. V lost 0 bases to trimming and J lost 5 bases, with 13 bases between them. The CDR3 totals 15 residues.

There are a few counts of this clonotype. The genes are TRBV3-1 and TRBJ2-7; possible D gene TRBD1, 6 bases. Trimming took off 1 base at V and 3 bases at J, with 13 bases between the two ends. The CDR3 runs to 15 residues. The V gene's germline CDR1 is LGHDT and CDR2 YNNKEL (reference sequence). CDR3 protein: CASSQGWQGLYEQYF. As DNA, the CDR3 is TGTGCCAGCAGCCAAGGCTGGCAGGGGCTCTACGAGCAGTACTTC.

CDR3 region: CATSDPGGSSTDTQYF. Here the CDR3 DNA reads TGTGCCACCAGTGACCCCGGGGGGTCAAGCACAGATACGCAGTATTTT. The V gene is TRBV24-1, the J gene TRBJ2-3, with 7 bases that match TRBD2. The CDR3 loop spans 16 amino acids. CDR1 is KGHDR and CDR2 is SFDVKD in the germline V gene. V shed 4 bases, J shed 0 bases, and the junction held 6 bases outside the gene matches.

This clonotype was observed a few times. The chain couples TRBV5-1 to TRBJ2-3; D uncertain. The germline gives CDR1 SGHRS, CDR2 YFSETQ. CDR3 size: 12 residues. V dropped 4 bases and J dropped 6 bases, with 9 bases sitting between them. This chain's CDR3 is CASSDLEDTQYF. In nucleotides, the CDR3 is TGCGCCAGCAGCGATCTAGAGGATACGCAGTATTTT.

This clonotype turned up a few times. This sequence joins TRBV24-1 and TRBJ2-1; 7 nucleotides line up with TRBD1. V lost 2 bases, J lost 0 bases, and 6 bases stayed unmatched. The CDR3 consists of 17 residues. The germline V gene has CDR1 KGHDR and CDR2 SFDVKD. The CDR3 region is CATSDSGGASSYNEQFF. CDR3 in DNA: TGTGCCACCAGTGATTCAGGGGGAGCTAGCTCCTACAATGAGCAGTTCTTC.